The rows below give T cell receptor beta chains drawn from one sample of a study of identical twins. TCRdb re-derived calls from the 5' RACE reads in MiXCR, one entry per CDR3 protein. The table includes approximately 500,000 distinct CDR3 sequences, roughly 26% detected once. These records were also assigned to another study, of T cells expressing NK-cell markers.

Sequencing was carried out using CD4+ T cells sorted from blood. These receptors all come from a woman aged 18-35 years in good health. The conserved cysteine and the conserved F or W are not part of the CDR3 here. The order of the fields is J gene, V gene, CDR3 protein.

TRBJ1-5 | TRBV20-1 | SAPDPGRDQPQH
TRBJ1-3 | TRBV19 | ASTTGSSGNTIY
TRBJ1-3 | TRBV20-1 | SASSGKNTIY
TRBJ2-3 | TRBV7-2 | ASSSPKGVRTDTQY
TRBJ2-5 | TRBV11-2 | ASSSRTGMETQY
TRBJ2-5 | TRBV3-1 | ASSQDSGVGTQY
TRBJ2-1 | TRBV3-1 | ASSSRSGGAVNEQF
TRBJ2-4 | TRBV11-2 | ASSPGTGRVQY
TRBJ1-2 | TRBV12-3/TRBV12-4 | ASSGDSPNYGYT
TRBJ2-3 | TRBV20-1 | SARDTDRTDTQY
TRBJ2-7 | TRBV3-1 | ASSQTRGTPVGEQY
TRBJ1-1 | TRBV20-1 | SARGGAGTEAF
TRBJ1-6 | TRBV5-5 | ASRKNGPLPLH
TRBJ2-7 | TRBV6-6 | ASHRGYEQY
TRBJ2-2 | TRBV24-1 | ATSDTHGGELF
TRBJ1-1 | TRBV19 | ASSMGVAEAF
TRBJ2-3 | TRBV12-3/TRBV12-4 | ASLWRGADTQY
TRBJ2-5 | TRBV20-1 | SAGREETQY
TRBJ2-3 | TRBV10-2 | ASRNPFGRDTDTQY
TRBJ1-1 | TRBV10-2 | ASSEIGRKAF
TRBJ1-5 | TRBV2 | ASGDSPNQPQH
TRBJ1-1 | TRBV5-6 | ASSLYHAQATEAF
TRBJ2-4 | TRBV7-2 | ASSLDGTGQNIQY
TRBJ2-3 | TRBV9 | ASSVQAGLRTDTQY
TRBJ2-1 | TRBV5-4 | ASSGLAGGSRSYNEQF
TRBJ2-7 | TRBV15 | ATSRDFTYEQY
TRBJ2-1 | TRBV7-9 | ASSLDWGRAVDNEQF
TRBJ2-2 | TRBV7-2 | ASSLDRETGELF
TRBJ2-3 | TRBV5-1 | ASRKGAADTQY
TRBJ1-1 | TRBV5-1 | ASSSGRQHTEAF
TRBJ2-1 | TRBV5-1 | ASSSLAGPEQF
TRBJ2-4 | TRBV7-9 | ASSPVPGDIQY
TRBJ2-5 | TRBV10-2 | ASKGQVQETQY
TRBJ2-1 | TRBV7-2 | ASTQTSGPYNEQF
TRBJ2-3 | TRBV5-1 | ASRNKETDTQY
TRBJ2-7 | TRBV20-1 | SARGTSGSYEQY
TRBJ2-5 | TRBV29-1 | SVGGQGWGQETQY
TRBJ1-2 | TRBV12-3/TRBV12-4 | ASSPGGANGYT
TRBJ1-6 | TRBV7-2 | ASSLRTSAGSPLH
TRBJ2-3 | TRBV19 | ASSIAARRSTDTQY
TRBJ1-1 | TRBV12-3/TRBV12-4 | ASSPGQGVGDTEAF